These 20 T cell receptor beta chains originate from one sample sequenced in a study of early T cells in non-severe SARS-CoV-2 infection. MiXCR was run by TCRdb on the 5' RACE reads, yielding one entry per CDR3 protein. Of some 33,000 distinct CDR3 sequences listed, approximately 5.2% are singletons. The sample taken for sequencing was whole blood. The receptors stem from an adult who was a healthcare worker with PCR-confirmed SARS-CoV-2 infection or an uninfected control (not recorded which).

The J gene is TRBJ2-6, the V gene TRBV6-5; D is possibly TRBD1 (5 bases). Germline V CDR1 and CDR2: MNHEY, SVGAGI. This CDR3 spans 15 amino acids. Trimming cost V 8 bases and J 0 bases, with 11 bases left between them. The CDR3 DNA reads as TGTGCCAGCGGCTCCGACAGCTCTGGGGCCAACGTCCTGACTTTC. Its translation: CASGSDSSGANVLTF.

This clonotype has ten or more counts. CDR3 protein: CASSRTGTGPYEQYF. DNA of the CDR3: TGTGCCAGTAGTCGGACCGGGACAGGGCCCTACGAGCAGTACTTC. V and J are TRBV19 and TRBJ2-7, with TRBD1 matching over 9 bases. The CDR3 sequence is 15 residues long. V lost 5 bases and J lost 2; bases outside the gene matches: 7. Germline lookup yields CDR1 LNHDA and CDR2 SQIVND (reference sequence). Full variable domain (rest looked up from reference TRBV19 and TRBJ2-7): DGGITQSPKYLFRKEGQNVTLSCEQNLNHDAMYWYRQDPGQGLRLIYYSQIVNDFQKGDIAEGYSVSREKKESFPLTVTSAQKNPTAFYLCASSRTGTGPYEQYFGPGTRLTVT.

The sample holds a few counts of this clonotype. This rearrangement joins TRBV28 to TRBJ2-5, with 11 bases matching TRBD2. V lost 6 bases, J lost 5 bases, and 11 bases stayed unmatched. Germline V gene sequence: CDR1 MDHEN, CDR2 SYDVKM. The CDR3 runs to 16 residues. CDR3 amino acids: CASSPSGGPLWETQYF. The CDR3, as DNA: TGTGCCAGCAGCCCTAGCGGGGGGCCGCTTTGGGAGACCCAGTACTTC.

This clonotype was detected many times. CDR3 amino acids: CAWSVPGVHEQYF. DNA for the CDR3: TGTGCCTGGAGTGTACCGGGGGTCCACGAGCAGTACTTC. The chain couples TRBV30 to TRBJ2-7; TRBD2 is a possible D gene (6 bases). Germline V gene lookup returns CDR1 GTSNPN and CDR2 SVGIG (reference sequence). V lost 0 bases and J lost 5, with 11 bases in between. This CDR3 spans 13 amino acids.

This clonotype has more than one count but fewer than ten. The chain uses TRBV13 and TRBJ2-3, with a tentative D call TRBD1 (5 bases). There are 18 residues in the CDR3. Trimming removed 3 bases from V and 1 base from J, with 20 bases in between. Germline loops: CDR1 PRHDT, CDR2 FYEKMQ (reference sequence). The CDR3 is CASSFVQEIPFRTDTQYF. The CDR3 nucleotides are TGTGCCAGCAGCTTCGTACAGGAGATACCATTTCGCACAGATACGCAGTATTTT.

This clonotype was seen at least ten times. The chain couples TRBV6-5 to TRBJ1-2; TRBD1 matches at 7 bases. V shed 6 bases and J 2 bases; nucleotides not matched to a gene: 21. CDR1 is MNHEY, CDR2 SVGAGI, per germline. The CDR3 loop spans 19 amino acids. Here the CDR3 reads CASRTYIGVAGGSNYGYTF. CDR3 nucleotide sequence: TGTGCCAGCAGGACTTACATAGGTGTGGCAGGGGGATCAAACTATGGCTACACCTTC.

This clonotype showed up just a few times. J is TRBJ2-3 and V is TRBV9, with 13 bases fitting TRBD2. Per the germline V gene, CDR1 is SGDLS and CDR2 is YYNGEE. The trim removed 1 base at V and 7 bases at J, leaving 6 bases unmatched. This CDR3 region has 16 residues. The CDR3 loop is CASSVTSGGALNTQYF. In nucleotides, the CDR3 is TGTGCCAGCAGCGTAACTAGCGGGGGGGCCCTGAATACGCAGTATTTT. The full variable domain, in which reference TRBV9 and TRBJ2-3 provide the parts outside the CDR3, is DSGVTQTPKHLITATGQRVTLRCSPRSGDLSVYWYQQSLDQGLQFLIQYYNGEERAKGNILERFSAQQFPDLHSELNLSSLELGDSALYFCASSVTSGGALNTQYFGPGTRLTVL.

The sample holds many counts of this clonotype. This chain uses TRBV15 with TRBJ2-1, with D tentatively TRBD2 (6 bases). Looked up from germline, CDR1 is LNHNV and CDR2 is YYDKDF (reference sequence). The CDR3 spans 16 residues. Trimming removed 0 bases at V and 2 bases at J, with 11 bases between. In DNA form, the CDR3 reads TGTGCCACCAGCAGAGAGCCGGGACTCACCTACAATGAGCAGTTCTTC. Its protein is CATSREPGLTYNEQFF.

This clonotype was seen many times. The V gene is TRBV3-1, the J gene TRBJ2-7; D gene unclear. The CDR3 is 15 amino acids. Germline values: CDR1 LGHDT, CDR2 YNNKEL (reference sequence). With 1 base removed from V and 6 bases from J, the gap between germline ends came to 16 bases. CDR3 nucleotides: TGTGCCAGCAGCCAAGCTAAATCGTTGTATCGCGAGCAGTACTTC. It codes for CASSQAKSLYREQYF.

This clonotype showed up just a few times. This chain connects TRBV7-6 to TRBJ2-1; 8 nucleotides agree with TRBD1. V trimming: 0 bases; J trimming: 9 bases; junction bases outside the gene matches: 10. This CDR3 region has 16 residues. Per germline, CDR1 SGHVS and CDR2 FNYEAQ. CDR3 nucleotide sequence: TGTGCCAGCAGCTTAGCGTGGACAGGGTCATTTTCTGAGCAGTTCTTC. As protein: CASSLAWTGSFSEQFF.

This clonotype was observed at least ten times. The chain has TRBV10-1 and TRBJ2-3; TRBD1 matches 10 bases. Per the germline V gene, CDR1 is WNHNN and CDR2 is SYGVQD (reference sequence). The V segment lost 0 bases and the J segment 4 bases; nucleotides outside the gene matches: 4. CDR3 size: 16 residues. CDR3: CASSESPTGGPDTQYF. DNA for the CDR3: TGCGCCAGCAGTGAGTCTCCGACAGGGGGCCCAGATACGCAGTATTTT.

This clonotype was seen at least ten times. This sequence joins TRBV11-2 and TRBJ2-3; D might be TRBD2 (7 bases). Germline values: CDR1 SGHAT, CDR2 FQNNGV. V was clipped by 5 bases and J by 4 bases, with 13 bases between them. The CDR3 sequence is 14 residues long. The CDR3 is CASSRGGPSDTQYF. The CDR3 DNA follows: TGTGCCAGCAGCCGCGGGGGCCCCTCAGATACGCAGTATTTT.

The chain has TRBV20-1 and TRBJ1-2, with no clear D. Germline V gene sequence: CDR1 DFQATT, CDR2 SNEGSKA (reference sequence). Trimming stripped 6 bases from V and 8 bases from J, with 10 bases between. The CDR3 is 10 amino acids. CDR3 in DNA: TGCAGTGCCCCGGACTGGGGCTACACCTTC. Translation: CSAPDWGYTF.

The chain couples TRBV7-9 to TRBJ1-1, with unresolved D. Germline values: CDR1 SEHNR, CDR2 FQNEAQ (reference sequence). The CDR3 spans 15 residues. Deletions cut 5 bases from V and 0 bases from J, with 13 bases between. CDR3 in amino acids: CASSPRTNMNTEAFF. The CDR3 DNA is TGTGCCAGCAGCCCCCGGACCAACATGAACACTGAAGCTTTCTTT.

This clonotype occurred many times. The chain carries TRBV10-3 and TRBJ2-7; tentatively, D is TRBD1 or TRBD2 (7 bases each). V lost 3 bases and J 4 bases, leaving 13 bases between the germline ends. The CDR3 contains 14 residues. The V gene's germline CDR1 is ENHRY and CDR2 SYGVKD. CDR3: CAISDSRGGYEQYF. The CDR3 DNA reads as TGTGCCATCAGTGACTCCAGGGGGGGTTACGAGCAGTACTTC.

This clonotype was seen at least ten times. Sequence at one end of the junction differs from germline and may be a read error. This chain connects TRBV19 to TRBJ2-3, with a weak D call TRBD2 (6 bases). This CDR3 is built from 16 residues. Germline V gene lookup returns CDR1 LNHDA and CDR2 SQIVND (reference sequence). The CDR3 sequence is CACSPGGATSTDTQYF. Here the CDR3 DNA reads TGTGCCTGTAGTCCTGGAGGGGCAACTAGCACAGATACGCAGTATTTT. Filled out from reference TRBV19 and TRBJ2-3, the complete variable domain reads DGGITQSPKYLFRKEGQNVTLSCEQNLNHDAMYWYRQDPGQGLRLIYYSQIVNDFQKGDIAEGYSVSREKKESFPLTVTSAQKNPTAFYLCACSPGGATSTDTQYFGPGTRLTVL.

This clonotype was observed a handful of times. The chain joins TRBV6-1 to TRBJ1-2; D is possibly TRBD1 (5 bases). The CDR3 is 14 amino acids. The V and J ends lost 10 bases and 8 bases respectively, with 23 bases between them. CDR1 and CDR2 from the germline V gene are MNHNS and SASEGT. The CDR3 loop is CATQLQARGLGYTF. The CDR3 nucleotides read TGTGCCACCCAACTTCAGGCCCGGGGCCTCGGCTACACCTTC.

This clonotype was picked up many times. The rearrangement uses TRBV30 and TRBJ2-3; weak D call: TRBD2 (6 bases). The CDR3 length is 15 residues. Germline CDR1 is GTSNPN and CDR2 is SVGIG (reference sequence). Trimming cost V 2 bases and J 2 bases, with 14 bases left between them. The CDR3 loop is CAWSRDSPITDTQYF. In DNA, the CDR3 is TGTGCCTGGAGTAGGGACTCTCCAATCACAGATACGCAGTATTTT.

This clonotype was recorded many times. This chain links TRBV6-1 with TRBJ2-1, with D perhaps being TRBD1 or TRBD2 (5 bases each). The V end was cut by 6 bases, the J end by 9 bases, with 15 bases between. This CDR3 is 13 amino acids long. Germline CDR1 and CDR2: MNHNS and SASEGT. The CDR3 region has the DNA TGTGCCAGCAGCGCCACTCAGGGACGTGAGCAGTTCTTC. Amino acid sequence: CASSATQGREQFF.

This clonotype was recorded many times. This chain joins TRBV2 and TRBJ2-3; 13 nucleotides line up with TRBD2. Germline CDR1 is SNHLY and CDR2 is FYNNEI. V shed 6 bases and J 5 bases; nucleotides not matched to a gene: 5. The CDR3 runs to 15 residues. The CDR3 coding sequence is TGTGCCAGCAGGGGACTAGCGGGGATGGTAGATACGCAGTATTTT. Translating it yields CASRGLAGMVDTQYF.